Each of the 28 T cell receptor beta chains below was sequenced from the same sample in a study of T cell responses to AZD1222 COVID-19 vaccine. Sequenced by immunoSEQ multiplex PCR; TCRdb stores in-frame clones only, minus some. Among roughly 150,000 clones listed, 88% were seen once. The input for sequencing was peripheral blood, taken on day 0 of MenACWY control vaccination. The receptors originated from an adult in good health.

A few counts support this clone. The chain carries TRBV7-9 and TRBJ2-1; 8 positions match TRBD2. Trimming removed 0 bases from V and 3 bases from J; junction bases left unmatched: 1. This CDR3 is 15 amino acids long. CDR1 is SEHNR, CDR2 FQNEAQ, per germline (reference sequence). CDR3 in amino acids: CASSLAAGGYNEQFF. The CDR3 coding sequence is TGTGCCAGCAGCTTAGCTGCGGGAGGCTACAATGAGCAGTTCTTC.

The V and J genes are TRBV5-4 and TRBJ1-1; D unresolved. The CDR3 sequence is 14 residues long. Germline V lookup: CDR1 SGHNT, CDR2 YYREEE (reference sequence). V lost 4 bases, J lost 0 bases, and 10 bases lay in between. The chain's CDR3 is CASSVGVMNTEAFF. The CDR3 DNA reads as TGTGCCAGCAGCGTAGGTGTCATGAACACTGAAGCTTTCTTT.

The chain employs TRBV19 and TRBJ1-4, with TRBD1 identical over 10 bases. This CDR3 is built from 11 residues. The V gene's germline CDR1 is LNHDA and CDR2 SQIVND (reference sequence). V shed 10 bases and J 11 bases; nucleotides not matched to a gene: 4. Here the CDR3 reads CATSDRGKLFF. CDR3 coding DNA: TGTGCCACCTCGGACAGGGGGAAACTGTTTTTT.

The chain recombines TRBV6-1 with TRBJ1-2; the D is unclear. Germline V gives CDR1 MNHNS, CDR2 SASEGT. Between the trimmed V and J ends, which lost 5 bases and 4 bases, there was a span of 11 bases. The CDR3 totals 13 residues. CDR3 bases: TGTGCCAGCAGTCCCGGCAGAGGCTATGGCTACACCTTC. It specifies CASSPGRGYGYTF.

The chain has TRBV11-2 and TRBJ2-5; 9 positions match TRBD1. Germline assignment: CDR1 SGHAT and CDR2 FQNNGV. V lost 3 bases to trimming and J lost 5 bases; unmatched junction nucleotides: 10. The CDR3 runs 16 residues. The CDR3 nucleotides read TGTGCCAGCAGCTTCGTAAGCGGGACAGGGCAGGAGACCCAGTACTTC. Translating it yields CASSFVSGTGQETQYF.

CDR3 sequence (DNA): TGTGCCAGCAGTCGTGCCGGGACAAGCTACGAGCAGTACTTC. Translation: CASSRAGTSYEQYF. The rearrangement joins TRBV28 to TRBJ2-7, with a tentative D call TRBD1 (6 bases). V shed 5 bases and J shed 3 bases, with 14 bases lying between them. CDR1 is MDHEN, CDR2 SYDVKM, per germline. The CDR3 has 14 residues. Variable domain in full (rest from reference TRBV28 and TRBJ2-7): DVKVTQSSRYLVKRTGEKVFLECVQDMDHENMFWYRQDPGLGLRLIYFSYDVKMKEKGDIPEGYSVSREKKERFSLILESASTNQTSMYLCASSRAGTSYEQYFGPGTRLTVT.

The rearrangement uses TRBV9 and TRBJ2-7; D may match TRBD1 or TRBD2 (6 bases each). This CDR3 is 15 amino acids long. Trimming removed 4 bases from V and 7 bases from J, with 21 bases in between. Germline CDR1 and CDR2: SGDLS and YYNGEE. CDR3 in amino acids: CASSPGVQGGMEQYF. The CDR3 coding sequence is TGTGCCAGCAGCCCAGGGGTCCAGGGAGGAATGGAGCAGTACTTC.

The rearrangement links TRBV10-1 to TRBJ1-2, with D maybe TRBD1 (5 bases). V was cut by 9 bases and J by 4 bases, with 18 bases left in between. The V gene's germline CDR1 is WNHNN and CDR2 SYGVQD (reference sequence). The CDR3 spans 14 residues. DNA of the CDR3: TGCGCCAGGCTTGTTCGAGGGGCGGGCTATGGCTACACCTTC. Translated, it gives CARLVRGAGYGYTF.

The chain employs TRBV5-1 and TRBJ2-1; D is unresolved. CDR3 size: 14 residues. Germline V gives CDR1 SGHRS, CDR2 YFSETQ. The V end was cut by 2 bases, the J end by 3 bases, with 9 bases between. The CDR3 coding sequence is TGCGCCAGCAGCTTCGAACAGAGCTACAATGAGCAGTTCTTC. Its protein product is CASSFEQSYNEQFF.

V and J are TRBV6-2 or TRBV6-3 and TRBJ2-7; no definite D call. This CDR3 has 15 residues. Between the trimmed V and J ends, which lost 2 bases and 0 bases, there was a span of 11 bases. Germline values: CDR1 MNHEY, CDR2 SVGEGT. In DNA form, the CDR3 reads TGTGCCAGCAGTTACATGCCGACGGTCTCCTACGAGCAGTACTTC. It translates to CASSYMPTVSYEQYF.

The rearrangement links TRBV11-3 to TRBJ2-7; 8 bases align to TRBD1. V trimming: 6 bases; J trimming: 5 bases; junction bases outside the gene matches: 6. The CDR3 is made up of 13 amino acids. Germline loops: CDR1 SGHNT, CDR2 YENEEA. The CDR3 DNA follows: TGTGCCAGCAGTTCACAGGGGGGTCACGAGCAGTACTTC. This encodes CASSSQGGHEQYF.

J is TRBJ2-1 and V is TRBV28; 9 nucleotides align to TRBD2. Germline CDR1 MDHEN, CDR2 SYDVKM. With 11 bases clipped from V and 2 bases from J, the junction kept 7 bases outside the gene matches. The CDR3 contains 14 residues. This CDR3 reads CAHEQRGAYNEQFF. The CDR3 DNA follows: TGTGCCCATGAACAGCGGGGGGCCTACAATGAGCAGTTCTTC. Full variable domain (missing parts from reference TRBV28 and TRBJ2-1): DVKVTQSSRYLVKRTGEKVFLECVQDMDHENMFWYRQDPGLGLRLIYFSYDVKMKEKGDIPEGYSVSREKKERFSLILESASTNQTSMYLCAHEQRGAYNEQFFGPGTRLTVL.

The chain carries TRBV5-8 and TRBJ1-2, with D possibly TRBD1 on 5 matching bases. V shed 4 bases and J shed 5 bases, with 12 bases lying between them. CDR1 and CDR2 from the germline V gene are SGHTS and YDEGEE. The length of the CDR3 is 13 residues. CDR3 DNA: TGTGCCAGCAGCAGGGACGGACGGTATGGCTACACCTTC. Encoded protein: CASSRDGRYGYTF.

The chain combines TRBV18 with TRBJ1-4; tentatively, D is TRBD1 (5 bases). This CDR3 region has 17 residues. Germline V CDR1 and CDR2: KGHSH, LQKENI. Trimming left V 3 bases short and J 0 bases short, with 14 bases between. CDR3 region: CASSPYRDGATNEKLFF. CDR3 DNA sequence: TGTGCCAGCTCACCCTACCGGGACGGGGCAACTAATGAAAAACTGTTTTTT. Variable domain in full (rest from reference TRBV18 and TRBJ1-4): NAGVMQNPRHLVRRRGQEARLRCSPMKGHSHVYWYRQLPEEGLKFMVYLQKENIIDESGMPKERFSAEFPKEGPSILRIQQVVRGDSAAYFCASSPYRDGATNEKLFFGSGTQLSVL.

This sequence joins TRBV6-5 and TRBJ1-3, with unresolved D. V was shortened by 0 bases and J by 4 bases, with 13 bases between the two germline ends. From germline, CDR1 is MNHEY and CDR2 SVGAGI. CDR3 length equals 16 residues. CDR3: CASSYSSRIDGNTIYF. The CDR3, as DNA: TGTGCCAGCAGTTACTCGAGCAGGATTGACGGAAACACCATATATTTT.

This chain connects TRBV7-6 to TRBJ1-4; the D gene is possibly TRBD1 (6 bases). The V gene's germline CDR1 is SGHVS and CDR2 FNYEAQ. Trimming took off 5 bases at V and 3 bases at J, with 16 bases between the two ends. This CDR3 has 16 amino acids. The CDR3 nucleotides are TGTGCCAGCAGCCCAAGGGCGACAGGCTCTAATGAAAAACTGTTTTTT. This gives the protein CASSPRATGSNEKLFF.

This clone showed up many times. The rearrangement uses TRBV11-2 and TRBJ1-3; possible D gene TRBD1, 6 bases. The germline V gene has CDR1 SGHAT and CDR2 FQNNGV. V gave up 4 bases and J gave up 4 bases, with 14 bases separating them. CDR3 length: 15 amino acids. The CDR3 sequence is CASSSYREPGNTIYF. Here the CDR3 DNA reads TGTGCCAGCAGCTCGTACAGGGAACCAGGAAACACCATATATTTT. Looking up the rest from reference TRBV11-2 and TRBJ1-3 gives the full variable domain: EAGVAQSPRYKIIEKRQSVAFWCNPISGHATLYWYQQILGQGPKLLIQFQNNGVVDDSQLPKDRFSAERLKGVDSTLKIQPAKLEDSAVYLCASSSYREPGNTIYFGEGSWLTVV.

This CDR3 reads CASIKSSYYGYTF. CDR3 coding DNA: TGTGCCAGCATCAAATCGTCCTACTATGGCTACACCTTC. The rearrangement uses TRBV6-4 and TRBJ1-2; D unclear. The CDR3 has 13 amino acids. The germline V and J ends were trimmed by 7 bases and 3 bases, with 12 bases remaining between them. CDR1 MRHNA and CDR2 SNTAGT come from the germline V gene.

Only one count was recorded for this clone. The chain combines TRBV19 with TRBJ1-2; 8 bases are a match to TRBD1. The trim removed 4 bases at V and 1 base at J, leaving 2 bases unmatched. The V gene's germline CDR1 is LNHDA and CDR2 SQIVND (reference sequence). This CDR3 region has 14 residues. The chain's CDR3 is CASSTTGGNYGYTF. CDR3 coding DNA: TGTGCCAGTAGTACTACAGGGGGTAACTATGGCTACACCTTC.

The chain carries TRBV5-5 and TRBJ1-1; D remains ambiguous. CDR1 is SGHKS, CDR2 YYEKEE, per germline (reference sequence). There are 11 residues in the CDR3. V lost 2 bases and J 4 bases, leaving 3 bases between the germline ends. This CDR3 reads CASSFSTEAFF. CDR3 coding DNA: TGTGCCAGCAGCTTCAGCACTGAAGCTTTCTTT.

The chain is built from TRBV28 and TRBJ2-2; TRBD2 matches 13 bases. Germline V gene lookup returns CDR1 MDHEN and CDR2 SYDVKM. J lost 5 bases, V lost 6 bases, and 9 bases had no gene match. This CDR3 contains 17 residues. CDR3: CASRPIGLAGVTGELFF. The DNA for the CDR3 is TGTGCCAGCAGGCCAATTGGACTAGCGGGGGTTACCGGGGAGCTGTTTTTT.

This chain links TRBV19 with TRBJ2-2, with a possible D match to TRBD2 (5 bases). The germline gives CDR1 LNHDA, CDR2 SQIVND (reference sequence). This CDR3 comprises 15 residues. The germline V and J ends were trimmed by 6 bases and 1 base, with 12 bases remaining between them. CDR3 amino acids: CASSPYGGNTGELFF. CDR3 DNA sequence: TGTGCCAGTAGCCCTTATGGAGGGAACACCGGGGAGCTGTTTTTT.

This clone has a handful of counts. The chain has TRBV30 and TRBJ1-2, with TRBD1 matching 7 bases. The germline V gene encodes CDR1 GTSNPN and CDR2 SVGIG (reference sequence). J gave up 4 bases and V 3 bases, and 8 bases lay outside the gene matches. The CDR3 spans 14 residues. CDR3 sequence (DNA): TGTGCCTGGAGCACACCGGGACAGCTCTATGGCTACACCTTC. Amino acids: CAWSTPGQLYGYTF. The variable domain in full, with the rest retrieved from reference TRBV30 and TRBJ1-2, is SQTIHQWPATLVQPVGSPLSLECTVEGTSNPNLYWYRQAAGRGLQLLFYSVGIGQISSEVPQNLSASRPQDRQFILSSKKLLLSDSGFYLCAWSTPGQLYGYTFGSGTRLTVV.

The chain employs TRBV29-1 and TRBJ1-2; 8 bases are shared with TRBD1. Trimming removed 5 bases from V and 8 bases from J; junction bases left unmatched: 10. The germline V gene has CDR1 SQVTM and CDR2 ANQGSEA. The CDR3 length is 13 residues. CDR3 region: CSVSGQGERGYTF. CDR3 DNA sequence: TGCAGCGTTAGCGGACAGGGCGAAAGAGGCTACACCTTC.

This clone was detected once. The chain has TRBV2 and TRBJ2-1; D is uncertain. Germline V gives CDR1 SNHLY, CDR2 FYNNEI. V lost 11 bases to trimming and J lost 7 bases, with 24 bases between them. The CDR3 runs to 15 residues. CDR3 nucleotide sequence: TGTGCCGGGCAAGGCGACCGTGAATTTGGAAATGAGCAGTTCTTC. Its protein product is CAGQGDREFGNEQFF. The full variable domain, rest sourced from reference TRBV2 and TRBJ2-1, is EPEVTQTPSHQVTQMGQEVILRCVPISNHLYFYWYRQILGQKVEFLVSFYNNEISEKSEIFDDQFSVERPDGSNFTLKIRSTKLEDSAMYFCAGQGDREFGNEQFFGPGTRLTVL.

The chain is built from TRBV28 and TRBJ1-3, with 7 nucleotides matching TRBD1. The CDR3 length is 14 residues. Germline lookup yields CDR1 MDHEN and CDR2 SYDVKM. V gave up 6 bases and J gave up 2 bases; unmatched junction bases: 4. The CDR3 loop reads CASSLGTAGNTIYF. The CDR3 nucleotides are TGTGCCAGCAGCTTAGGGACAGCTGGAAACACCATATATTTT. The entire variable domain, with the rest obtained from reference TRBV28 and TRBJ1-3, is as follows: DVKVTQSSRYLVKRTGEKVFLECVQDMDHENMFWYRQDPGLGLRLIYFSYDVKMKEKGDIPEGYSVSREKKERFSLILESASTNQTSMYLCASSLGTAGNTIYFGEGSWLTVV.

This clone was detected only a few times. The chain uses TRBV7-2 and TRBJ1-1; no reliable D call. The CDR3 covers 16 residues. The germline V gene has CDR1 SGHTA and CDR2 FQGNSA. Deletions cut 5 bases from V and 0 bases from J, with 16 bases between. The CDR3 sequence is CASSIQTAAMNTEAFF. The CDR3 DNA sequence: TGTGCCAGCAGCATCCAGACGGCAGCCATGAACACTGAAGCTTTCTTT.

The chain couples TRBV7-2 to TRBJ2-2; D is unresolved. Deletions cut 1 base from V and 2 bases from J, with 8 bases between. This CDR3 has 15 amino acids. Germline values: CDR1 SGHTA, CDR2 FQGNSA. CDR3 sequence reads: CASSLGYSNTGELFF. Here the CDR3 DNA reads TGTGCCAGCAGCTTAGGGTACTCTAACACCGGGGAGCTGTTTTTT.